This TCR beta chain came from a study of blood T cell repertoires in COVID-19. The CDR3 length is 15 residues. Trimming shortened V by 3 bases and J by 3 bases, and 17 bases separated the two germline ends. Germline V gene data show CDR1 as DFQATT and CDR2 as SNEGSKA (reference sequence). TCRdb keeps only in-frame clones here, not all; method: immunoSEQ multiplex PCR. The sample shows just over 200,000 clones, more than 75% of them seen only once. The sample taken for sequencing was peripheral blood. The rearrangement links TRBV20-1 to TRBJ1-1; D unclear. This TCR was sampled from an elderly man with acute or convalescent COVID-19. CDR3 sequence (DNA): TGCAGTGCTAGTTGGCCACGGGGTATAGACACTGAAGCTTTCTTT. Its protein is CSASWPRGIDTEAFF.